This TCR beta chain originates from a study of regulatory T cells in long-lasting Graves disease. CDR3-region Arm-PCR and iRepertoire HTBI primers produced the TCR beta libraries. TCRdb re-analysed the multiplex PCR reads in MiXCR, keeping a single row per CDR3 protein. Among approximately 390,000 distinct CDR3 sequences, around 15% were seen once, and the ten largest hold around 20%. Time point of the sample: newly diagnosed GD, antithyroid drugs for less than 3 months. There was RNA extracted from PBMCs, and the TCR library was made from it. The table lists this clonotype with a few counts. The CDR3 is 16 residues long. The trim removed 5 bases at V and 6 bases at J, leaving 8 bases unmatched. The germline V gene encodes CDR1 MNHNS and CDR2 SASEGT. The same specimen was also included in a second study, on T cells in Graves' hyperthyroidism and ophthalmopathy. Turning to that study: Lactation, pregnancy, other autoimmune disease or uncontrolled infection led to exclusion of patients. Ophthalmopathy and stable hyperthyroidism were told apart by a 13 V-J model.

This clonotype was obtained from a woman aged 18 to 35 with Graves disease. The V call is TRBV6-1, the J call TRBJ2-3, with 13 bases fitting TRBD2. The input for sequencing was peripheral blood mononuclear cells (PBMCs), taken at new diagnosis, from a patient treated with antithyroid drugs. CDR3 sequence (DNA): TGTGCCAGCAGTCCACGACTAGCGGGGGGACGGGATACGCAGTATTTT. Its translation: CASSPRLAGGRDTQYF.